This entry lists 6 T cell receptor beta chains sequenced from one sample in a study of T cells in localized non-small cell lung cancer. Some clones are missing from TCRdb's copy, which holds only in-frame ones; the method was immunoSEQ multiplex PCR. The table has 1,500 to 2,000 clones, under 30% seen once; the top ten hold less than 30%. Sequencing was performed on normal lung tissue next to the tumor, taken before any cancer treatment. The receptor source for this set is a male donor aged 60 or over with stage II squamous cell lung carcinoma.

A few counts support this clone. The rearrangement links TRBV30 to TRBJ1-3; no definite D call. The CDR3 is made up of 13 amino acids. CDR1 and CDR2 (germline): GTSNPN, SVGIG (reference sequence). V was shortened by 0 bases and J by 3 bases, with 6 bases between the two germline ends. CDR3: CAWSVVGGNTIYF. In DNA, the CDR3 is TGTGCCTGGAGTGTGGTGGGTGGAAACACCATATATTTT.

The chain has TRBV6-8 and TRBJ1-1, with D hard to call. The V end lost 2 bases, the J end lost 4 bases, and 17 bases lay between the germline ends. From germline, CDR1 is MNHGY and CDR2 SAAAGT. The CDR3 has 16 amino acids. This chain's CDR3 is CASSYGHSTIITEAFF. The CDR3 nucleotides are TGTGCCAGCAGTTACGGGCACAGTACTATCATCACTGAAGCTTTCTTT.

The chain carries TRBV7-4 and TRBJ2-1; 7 nucleotides agree with TRBD2. This CDR3 comprises 13 residues. CDR1 and CDR2 (germline): SGHVT, SQSDAQ. The trim removed 6 bases at V and 3 bases at J, leaving 2 bases unmatched. This chain's CDR3 is CASRPSGYNEQFF. CDR3 bases: TGTGCCAGCAGGCCTAGCGGCTACAATGAGCAGTTCTTC.

This clone occurred a few times. The CDR3 bases are TGTGCCAGCAGTCGGGGATCCAACAGGGCGGGCACTGAAGCTTTCTTT. It encodes CASSRGSNRAGTEAFF. V is TRBV6-8 and J is TRBJ1-1; D possibly corresponds to TRBD1 (6 bases). The CDR3 covers 16 residues. Trimming removed 5 bases at V and 4 bases at J, with 20 bases between. Germline-derived CDR1 and CDR2 are MNHGY and SAAAGT.

V is TRBV6-8 and J is TRBJ1-5; possibly TRBD1 for D (5 bases). Germline loops: CDR1 MNHGY, CDR2 SAAAGT. The CDR3 has 13 amino acids. Trimming shortened V by 2 bases and J by 7 bases, and 9 bases separated the two germline ends. The CDR3 DNA reads as TGTGCCAGCAGTTACAGGTACAGGCAGCCCCAGCATTTT. Amino acid sequence: CASSYRYRQPQHF.

The V and J genes are TRBV11-3 and TRBJ1-5; D is unclear. The germline V gene encodes CDR1 SGHNT and CDR2 YENEEA. Between the trimmed V and J ends, which lost 5 bases and 4 bases, there was a span of 12 bases. This CDR3 is built from 14 residues. Here the CDR3 DNA reads TGTGCCAGCAGCCTTTGGCCCCCAAATCAGCCCCAGCATTTT. Translated: CASSLWPPNQPQHF.